Following are 20 T cell receptor beta chains from one sample sequenced in a study. Each CDR3 protein is one row after TCRdb ran MiXCR on the 5' RACE reads. Here the sample spans some 62,000 distinct CDR3 sequences, 25% to 35% being singletons. The sample taken for sequencing was tumor-infiltrating naive CD4+ T cells sorted from the breast tumor. Subset of the sample: naive CD4+ T cells, CD4+CD45RA+CD25-. The receptors here all came from a female donor with breast cancer.

The chain joins TRBV4-1 to TRBJ1-1; TRBD1 is a possible D gene (6 bases). Looked up from germline, CDR1 is MGHRA and CDR2 is YSYEKL. The CDR3 sequence is 17 residues long. Trimming removed 1 base from V and 2 bases from J, with 17 bases in between. CDR3 sequence reads: CASSQVVQGNINTEAFF. DNA for the CDR3: TGCGCCAGCAGCCAAGTGGTGCAGGGGAACATTAACACTGAAGCTTTCTTT.

This clonotype was detected ten times or more. V is TRBV7-2 and J is TRBJ1-1, with D possibly being TRBD1 (5 bases). There are 14 residues in the CDR3. CDR1 is SGHTA, CDR2 FQGNSA, per germline. V lost 2 bases and J lost 6, with 13 bases in between. The chain's CDR3 is CASSLNFRGSEAFF. CDR3 sequence (DNA): TGTGCCAGCAGCTTAAATTTTCGGGGGTCTGAAGCTTTCTTT.

Ten or more counts support this clonotype. The chain employs TRBV6-6 and TRBJ2-7, with 8 bases identical to TRBD2. The junction had 8 bases not matched to a gene; V was cut back by 7 bases and J by 0 bases. The CDR3 spans 15 residues. Germline-derived CDR1 and CDR2 are MNHNY and SVGAGI (reference sequence). The CDR3 spells CASNAGLAGSYEQYF. In DNA form, the CDR3 reads TGTGCCAGCAATGCCGGGCTAGCGGGCTCCTACGAGCAGTACTTC.

The CDR3 here is CVQIESPPGETQYF. The DNA for the CDR3 is TGTGTACAAATCGAGAGCCCTCCGGGGGAGACCCAGTACTTC. This sequence joins TRBV6-5 and TRBJ2-5; D is perhaps TRBD2 (5 bases). CDR3 length equals 14 residues. CDR1 is MNHEY and CDR2 is SVGAGI in the germline V gene.

This clonotype has only a few counts. The chain combines TRBV10-2 with TRBJ2-3; a weak D match, TRBD1 (6 bases). The CDR3 length is 15 residues. V was cut by 5 bases and J by 4 bases, with 16 bases left in between. Germline V gene lookup returns CDR1 WSHSY and CDR2 SAAADI. The CDR3 DNA follows: TGCGCCAGCAGTCCGGGCACAGCAGGGGCAGATACGCAGTATTTT. Protein product: CASSPGTAGADTQYF.

V is TRBV7-9 and J is TRBJ2-1; no firm D call. V was cut by 1 base and J by 3 bases, with 7 bases left in between. There are 14 residues in the CDR3. The germline V gene encodes CDR1 SEHNR and CDR2 FQNEAQ (reference sequence). The CDR3 loop reads CASSLELDYNEQFF. The CDR3 DNA follows: TGTGCCAGCAGCTTAGAATTAGACTACAATGAGCAGTTCTTC. Supplemented by reference TRBV7-9 and TRBJ2-1, the full variable domain reads DTGVSQNPRHKITKRGQNVTFRCDPISEHNRLYWYRQTLGQGPEFLTYFQNEAQLEKSRLLSDRFSAERPKGSFSTLEIQRTEQGDSAMYLCASSLELDYNEQFFGPGTRLTVL.

This rearrangement joins TRBV6-2 or TRBV6-3 to TRBJ2-4; D is tentatively TRBD1 or TRBD2 (5 bases each). Germline V gene data show CDR1 as MNHEY and CDR2 as SVGEGT. V lost 8 bases to trimming and J lost 8 bases, with 10 bases between them. The CDR3 spans 11 residues. The CDR3 reads CASARGDIQYF. Written as DNA, the CDR3 is TGTGCCAGCGCAAGAGGGGACATTCAGTACTTC.

Of note for this clonotype: A much bigger clone sits one base away, suggesting this may be a read error. Given the absence of the conserved phenylalanine or tryptophan at the CDR3 end, a read error is likely. This chain links TRBV7-8 with TRBJ1-1; D gene uncertain. Germline CDR1 and CDR2: SGHVS and FQNEAQ. The V and J ends lost 2 bases and 4 bases respectively, with 8 bases between them. This CDR3 region has 13 residues. The CDR3 protein is CASSLTGGTEAFS. In DNA form, the CDR3 reads TGTGCCAGCAGCTTAACGGGTGGCACTGAAGCTTTCTCT.

This clonotype was seen a few times. The chain has TRBV7-2 and TRBJ2-3; 10 nucleotides line up with TRBD1. The CDR3 covers 17 residues. Germline CDR1 is SGHTA and CDR2 is FQGNSA. V gave up 1 base and J gave up 0 bases; unmatched junction bases: 4. The CDR3 sequence: CASSLGQGAGSTDTQYF. CDR3 sequence (DNA): TGTGCCAGCAGCTTAGGACAGGGGGCAGGGAGCACAGATACGCAGTATTTT.

The chain recombines TRBV9 with TRBJ2-2; no reliable D call. Trimming removed 0 bases at V and 6 bases at J, with 6 bases between. The CDR3 sequence is 13 residues long. Germline CDR1 is SGDLS and CDR2 is YYNGEE. The CDR3 region is CASSVAHPGELFF. The CDR3 DNA sequence: TGTGCCAGCAGCGTAGCCCATCCCGGGGAGCTGTTTTTT.

CDR3 DNA: TGTGCCAGCAGCCAGGAAGTAGCAGGGCAGTATTTT. Protein: CASSQEVAGQYF. The gene calls are TRBV7-2 and TRBJ2-3, with unresolved D. The CDR3 is 12 residues long. The V gene lost 5 bases and the J gene lost 11 bases, with 14 bases spanning the gap. Germline V CDR1 and CDR2: SGHTA, FQGNSA.

Sample share makes this clonotype medium-sized. The chain recombines TRBV5-1 with TRBJ2-7, with 8 bases that match TRBD1. This CDR3 is built from 14 residues. V lost 2 bases, J lost 3 bases, and 4 bases stayed unmatched. Looked up from germline, CDR1 is SGHRS and CDR2 is YFSETQ. CDR3 nucleotide sequence: TGCGCCAGCAGCTTACAGGGGGAGAGCTACGAGCAGTACTTC. This sequence encodes CASSLQGESYEQYF.

On this clonotype itself: A junction boundary mismatches the germline segment, possibly from a read error. The gene calls are TRBV7-7 and TRBJ2-3; 10 bases fit TRBD2. CDR3 length equals 16 residues. In germline, CDR1 is SSHAT, CDR2 FNYEAQ (reference sequence). CDR3 DNA: TGTGCTAGCAGCCAGGGTAGCGGGAGGAGGACAGATACGCAGTATTTT. Translating gives CASSQGSGRRTDTQYF.

The sample holds many counts of this clonotype. The gene calls are TRBV7-2 and TRBJ2-7; 7 bases fit TRBD2. V gave up 5 bases and J gave up 9 bases; unmatched junction bases: 7. CDR3 size: 12 residues. Germline V gives CDR1 SGHTA, CDR2 FQGNSA. Here the CDR3 DNA reads TGTGCCAGCAGCCACAATCCGGGGGGGCAGTACTTC. Amino acids: CASSHNPGGQYF. Complete variable domain (other parts from reference TRBV7-2 and TRBJ2-7): GAGVSQSPSNKVTEKGKDVELRCDPISGHTALYWYRQSLGQGLEFLIYFQGNSAPDKSGLPSDRFSAERTGGSVSTLTIQRTQQEDSAVYLCASSHNPGGQYFGPGTRLTVT.

At least ten counts were recorded for this clonotype. V is TRBV5-1 and J is TRBJ1-2; 8 bases line up with TRBD1. The CDR3 contains 15 residues. Germline loops: CDR1 SGHRS, CDR2 YFSETQ. V was clipped by 4 bases and J by 4 bases; unmatched bases: 9. The CDR3 nucleotides are TGCGCCAGCAGCGGCCGACAGGGGTCGGGCTATGGCTACACCTTC. This translates into CASSGRQGSGYGYTF. Supplemented by reference TRBV5-1 and TRBJ1-2, the full variable domain reads KAGVTQTPRYLIKTRGQQVTLSCSPISGHRSVSWYQQTPGQGLQFLFEYFSETQRNKGNFPGRFSGRQFSNSRSEMNVSTLELGDSALYLCASSGRQGSGYGYTFGSGTRLTVV.

This clonotype was detected only once. Germline is not matched at one junction end, which may reflect a read error. DNA for the CDR3: TGTGCCGGCAGCTTGGATCTAGCGGGAGCTAAAGAGCAGTACTTC. Amino acid sequence: CAGSLDLAGAKEQYF. The chain has TRBV5-4 and TRBJ2-7, with 10 bases lining up with TRBD2. The CDR3 totals 15 residues. Per germline, CDR1 SGHNT and CDR2 YYREEE (reference sequence).

The chain has TRBV29-1 and TRBJ2-1, with D unresolved. Trimming took off 2 bases at V and 13 bases at J, with 15 bases between the two ends. The CDR3 is 12 residues long. The germline CDR1 and CDR2 sequences are SQVTM and ANQGSEA. CDR3 coding DNA: TGCAGCGTTGAAATTTTGGGCAGCGTTCAGTTCTTC. Its translation is CSVEILGSVQFF.

As for this clonotype: The junction departs from germline at one end; a sequencing error may be responsible. V and J are TRBV7-2 and TRBJ1-1; TRBD1 might be the D (5 bases). This CDR3 has 14 residues. CDR1 is SGHTA, CDR2 FQGNSA, per germline. CDR3 in DNA: TGTGCCAGCAGCTTAGGGCCTGGGGCCACTGGAGCTTTCTTT. Its translation: CASSLGPGATGAFF.

The V call is TRBV5-4, the J call TRBJ1-6, with D possibly TRBD1 on 5 matching bases. This CDR3 has 16 amino acids. V was shortened by 4 bases and J by 6 bases, with 17 bases between the two germline ends. Germline CDR1 reads SGHNT; CDR2 reads YYREEE (reference sequence). The CDR3 loop is CASSSGIRGGNSPLHF. DNA of the CDR3: TGTGCCAGCAGCAGCGGGATCCGGGGGGGTAATTCACCCCTCCACTTT.

The sample holds many counts of this clonotype. The V and J genes are TRBV6-5 and TRBJ2-7; 7 bases align to TRBD2. V lost 7 bases to trimming and J lost 1 base; unmatched junction nucleotides: 16. Germline V gives CDR1 MNHEY, CDR2 SVGAGI. This CDR3 comprises 17 residues. CDR3 amino acids: CASTLRTTGTKSYEQYF. The CDR3 DNA reads as TGTGCCAGCACCTTAAGGACCACCGGGACTAAGTCCTACGAGCAGTACTTC.